One and the same sample provided the 7 T cell receptor beta chains below, sequenced in a study of blood T cells in healthy people across ages. Through a sample-barcoded 5' primer and a J-beta primer mix, a second PCR was run for roughly 7 to 11 cycles. MiXCR, applied by TCRdb to the 5' RACE reads, yields one record per CDR3 protein. This table holds some 1.1 million distinct CDR3 sequences, 30% to 40% found once. The sample taken for sequencing was blood. The receptors originated from a man between 18 and 35 years old in good health.

The chain employs TRBV19 and TRBJ2-1; 7 bases match TRBD1. The J call may be mistaken, given a closer DNA end match to TRBJ2-7. The CDR3 runs 16 residues. Germline CDR1 is LNHDA and CDR2 is SQIVND (reference sequence). The CDR3 region has the DNA TGTGCCAGTAGTATCGACAGGGTAGGCACCTACAATGAGCAGTACTTC. Residues: CASSIDRVGTYNEQYF.

This clonotype appeared a few times. The V call is TRBV4-3, the J call TRBJ1-2; D ambiguous. Germline CDR1 LGHNA, CDR2 YSLEER. V was clipped by 0 bases and J by 3 bases, with 17 bases between them. This CDR3 contains 17 residues. CDR3 bases: TGCGCCAGCAGCCAAGATAGGGCTGAAGGGTATCACTATGGCTACACCTTC. Translating it yields CASSQDRAEGYHYGYTF.

The chain uses TRBV6-5 and TRBJ1-1; TRBD1 matches at 8 bases. The V segment lost 2 bases and the J segment 2 bases; nucleotides outside the gene matches: 7. The germline gives CDR1 MNHEY, CDR2 SVGAGI. The CDR3 has 16 residues. In DNA, the CDR3 is TGTGCCAGCAGTTACGTATTCGGACAGGGTAACACTGAAGCTTTCTTT. Amino acids: CASSYVFGQGNTEAFF.

A few counts support this clonotype. V and J are TRBV28 and TRBJ2-1; TRBD1 matches at 10 bases. The V segment lost 6 bases and the J segment 6 bases; nucleotides outside the gene matches: 8. In germline, CDR1 is MDHEN, CDR2 SYDVKM. The CDR3 extends over 15 amino acids. The CDR3, as DNA: TGTGCCAGCAGCATAGGGACAGGGGTCGTCAATGAGCAGTTCTTC. Amino acid sequence: CASSIGTGVVNEQFF.

This clonotype was seen many times. The CDR3 protein is CASSLNRGTDTQYF. The CDR3 nucleotides read TGTGCCAGCAGCCTTAACCGGGGAACAGATACGCAGTATTTT. The gene calls are TRBV9 and TRBJ2-3; possible D gene TRBD2, 5 bases. The CDR3 length is 14 residues. CDR1 and CDR2 (germline): SGDLS, YYNGEE. V was clipped by 4 bases and J by 3 bases, with 12 bases between them.

The V call is TRBV7-3, the J call TRBJ2-3, with 8 bases fitting TRBD2. This CDR3 region has 16 residues. V lost 1 base and J lost 2; bases outside the gene matches: 5. Germline lookup yields CDR1 SGHTA and CDR2 FQGTGA. CDR3 bases: TGTGCCAGCAGCTTAATCCGGGGGGGAAACACAGATACGCAGTATTTT. This translates into CASSLIRGGNTDTQYF.

This clonotype came up a few times. The chain links TRBV9 to TRBJ2-5; no clear D gene. V shed 0 bases and J shed 5 bases, with 2 bases lying between them. Germline loops: CDR1 SGDLS, CDR2 YYNGEE. This CDR3 is 11 amino acids long. CDR3 DNA: TGTGCCAGCAGCGTAGACGAGACCCAGTACTTC. Protein: CASSVDETQYF.